This T cell receptor beta chain was identified during a study of T-cell reconstitution after alpha-beta-depleted transplantation in children. Regarding the study as a whole: T-cell counts and diversity at one year post-transplant came mainly from newly produced T cells.

Unique molecular identifiers featured in how the TCRbeta library was prepared. TCRdb analysed the PCR reads with MiXCR anew, one entry per CDR3 protein. The table shows approximately 250,000 distinct CDR3 sequences, with roughly a quarter occurring only once. The junction had 6 bases not matched to a gene; V was cut back by 8 bases and J by 2 bases. The CDR3 contains 14 residues. From germline, CDR1 is GTSNPN and CDR2 SVGIG (reference sequence). With respect to this clonotype: Its matching antigen is unknown.

The J gene is TRBJ2-2, the V gene TRBV30; TRBD2 matches at 9 bases. This sample comprised PBMCs, obtained before TCRalphabeta/CD19-depleted stem cell transplant. This TCR was sampled from a girl under 10 years old with Fanconi anemia, due to receive a stem cell transplant. CDR3 amino acids: CASHGTSNTGELFF. CDR3 DNA: TGTGCCAGCCATGGGACTAGCAACACCGGGGAGCTGTTTTTT.